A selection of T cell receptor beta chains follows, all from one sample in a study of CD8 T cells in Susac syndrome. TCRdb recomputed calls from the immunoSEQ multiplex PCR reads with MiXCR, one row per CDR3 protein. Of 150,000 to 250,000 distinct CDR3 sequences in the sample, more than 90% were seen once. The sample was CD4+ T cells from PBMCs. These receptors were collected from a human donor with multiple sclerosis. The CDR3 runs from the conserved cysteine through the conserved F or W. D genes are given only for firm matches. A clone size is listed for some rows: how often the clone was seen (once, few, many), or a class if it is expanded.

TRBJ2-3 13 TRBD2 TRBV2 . CASSVGLVDTQYF TGTGCCAGCAGTGTAGGACTAGTGGATACGCAGTATTTT
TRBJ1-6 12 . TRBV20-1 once CSARSNSSPLHF TGCAGTGCTAGATCGAACAGTTCACCCCTCCACTTT
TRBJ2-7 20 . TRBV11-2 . CASSRIIRNLGILEPYEQYF TGTGCCAGCAGCCGAATCATCAGGAACCTAGGAATTTTGGAGCCGTACGAGCAGTACTTC
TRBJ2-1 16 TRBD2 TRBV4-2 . CASSFRLAGAYNEQFF TGTGCCAGCAGCTTCAGACTAGCGGGGGCCTACAATGAGCAGTTCTTC
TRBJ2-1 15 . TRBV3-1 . CASSQDLNSQNEQFF TGTGCCAGCAGCCAAGATCTCAATAGCCAAAATGAGCAGTTCTTC
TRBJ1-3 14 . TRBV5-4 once CASSLGPSGNTIYF TGTGCCAGCAGCTTAGGGCCCTCTGGAAACACCATATATTTT
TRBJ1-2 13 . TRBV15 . CATSSNPRDGYTF TGTGCCACCAGCAGCAACCCAAGGGATGGCTACACCTTC
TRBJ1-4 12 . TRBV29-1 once CSVGLNNEKLFF TGCAGCGTTGGACTGAATAATGAAAAACTGTTTTTT
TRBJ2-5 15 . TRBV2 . CASSPALGALETQYF TGTGCCAGCAGTCCCGCCCTGGGGGCCTTAGAGACCCAGTACTTC
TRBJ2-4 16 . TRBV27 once CASSLGLGVGVDIQYF TGTGCCAGCAGTTTGGGACTCGGGGTCGGGGTAGACATTCAGTACTTC
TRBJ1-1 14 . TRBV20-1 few CSASPGGMNTEAFF TGCAGTGCTAGTCCCGGGGGCATGAACACTGAAGCTTTCTTT
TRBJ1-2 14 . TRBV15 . CATSRSGGGHGYTF TGTGCCACCAGCAGATCCGGAGGAGGGCACGGCTACACCTTC
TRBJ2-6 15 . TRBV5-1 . CASSPFMSGANVLTF TGCGCCAGCAGCCCATTCATGTCTGGGGCCAACGTCCTGACTTTC
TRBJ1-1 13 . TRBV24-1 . CATRTGPNTEAFF TGTGCCACCAGGACAGGACCAAACACTGAAGCTTTCTTT
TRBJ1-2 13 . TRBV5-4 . CASSLYSKSAATF TGTGCCAGCAGCTTGTACTCCAAAAGTGCTGCCACCTTC
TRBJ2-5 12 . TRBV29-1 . CSVENSQETQYF TGCAGCGTTGAGAACAGTCAAGAGACCCAGTACTTC
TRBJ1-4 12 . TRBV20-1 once CSASRGGEKLFF TGCAGTGCTAGCAGGGGAGGTGAAAAACTGTTTTTT
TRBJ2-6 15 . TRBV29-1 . CSVEVFGSGANVLTF TGCAGCGTTGAAGTATTCGGCTCTGGGGCCAACGTCCTGACTTTC
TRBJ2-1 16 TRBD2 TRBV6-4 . CASSELGLAGVYEQFF TGTGCCAGCAGTGAACTGGGACTAGCGGGAGTCTATGAGCAGTTCTTC
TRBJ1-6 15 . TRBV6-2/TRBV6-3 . CASLRGNLGLSPLHF TGTGCCAGCCTCCGGGGGAATCTTGGGCTTTCACCCCTCCACTTT
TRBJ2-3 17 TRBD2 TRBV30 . CAWSEGVAGGPTDTQYF TGTGCCTGGAGTGAGGGGGTAGCGGGAGGCCCCACAGATACGCAGTATTTT
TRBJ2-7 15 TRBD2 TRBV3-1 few CASSPRTSGAYEQYF TGTGCCAGCAGCCCCCGGACTAGCGGGGCCTACGAGCAGTACTTC
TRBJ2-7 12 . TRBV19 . CASSDGVDEQYF TGTGCCAGTAGCGACGGAGTGGACGAGCAGTACTTC
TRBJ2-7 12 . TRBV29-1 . CSVGSPSYEQYF TGCAGCGTTGGAAGTCCCAGCTACGAGCAGTACTTC
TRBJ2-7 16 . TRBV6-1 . CASSPWSGAGSYEQYF TGTGCCAGCAGTCCCTGGTCAGGGGCAGGGTCCTACGAGCAGTACTTC
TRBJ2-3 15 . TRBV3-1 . CASSPWLGSTDTQYF TGTGCCAGCAGCCCCTGGTTGGGAAGCACAGATACGCAGTATTTT
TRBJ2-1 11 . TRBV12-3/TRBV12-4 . CASRWDNEQFF TGTGCCAGCAGATGGGACAATGAGCAGTTCTTC
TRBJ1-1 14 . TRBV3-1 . CASSQGGRNTEAFF TGTGCCAGCAGCCAAGGGGGCAGGAACACTGAAGCTTTCTTT
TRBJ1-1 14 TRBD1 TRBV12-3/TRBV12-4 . CASSPNRGEGEAFF TGTGCCAGCAGCCCAAACAGGGGTGAAGGTGAAGCTTTCTTT
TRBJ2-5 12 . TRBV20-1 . CSASGGMGTQYF TGCAGTGCTAGCGGAGGGATGGGGACCCAGTACTTC
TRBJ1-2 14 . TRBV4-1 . CASSHSPGNYGYTF TGCGCCAGCAGCCATTCGCCCGGGAACTATGGCTACACCTTC
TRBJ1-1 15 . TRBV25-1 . CASRVSRTYPTEAFF TGTGCCAGCAGGGTATCAAGAACCTACCCCACTGAAGCTTTCTTT
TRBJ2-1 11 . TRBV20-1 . CSARDQYEQFF TGCAGTGCTAGAGATCAGTATGAGCAGTTCTTC
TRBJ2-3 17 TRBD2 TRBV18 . CASRASSGGPSTDTQYF TGTGCCAGCCGGGCCTCTAGCGGGGGCCCTAGCACAGATACGCAGTATTTT
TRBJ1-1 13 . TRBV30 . CAWSAGYWSEAFF TGTGCCTGGAGTGCAGGGTATTGGAGTGAAGCTTTCTTT
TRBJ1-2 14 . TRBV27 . CASRTTERNYGYTF TGTGCCAGCAGGACGACAGAACGAAACTATGGCTACACCTTC